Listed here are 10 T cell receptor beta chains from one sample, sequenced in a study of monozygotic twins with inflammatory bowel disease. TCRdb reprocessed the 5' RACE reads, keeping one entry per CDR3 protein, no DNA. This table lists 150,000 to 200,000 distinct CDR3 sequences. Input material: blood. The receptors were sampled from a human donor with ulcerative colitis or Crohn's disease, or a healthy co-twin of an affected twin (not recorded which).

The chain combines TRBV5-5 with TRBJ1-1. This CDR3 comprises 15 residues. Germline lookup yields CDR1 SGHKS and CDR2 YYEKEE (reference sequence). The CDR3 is CASSLVVEWNTEAFF.

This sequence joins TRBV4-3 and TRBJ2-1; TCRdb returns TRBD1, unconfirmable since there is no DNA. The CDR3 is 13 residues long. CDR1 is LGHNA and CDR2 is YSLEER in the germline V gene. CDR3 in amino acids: CASSLGPNNEQFF.

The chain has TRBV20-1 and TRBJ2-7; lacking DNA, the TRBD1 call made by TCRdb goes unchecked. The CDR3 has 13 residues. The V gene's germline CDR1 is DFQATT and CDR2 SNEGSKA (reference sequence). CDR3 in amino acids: CSAIKGQGGEQYF.

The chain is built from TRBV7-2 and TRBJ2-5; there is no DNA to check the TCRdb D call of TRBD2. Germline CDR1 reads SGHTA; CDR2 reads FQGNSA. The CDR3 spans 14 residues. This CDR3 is CASRPLAAQETQYF.

The CDR3 is CASSLVEGQPQHF. This chain connects TRBV12-3 or TRBV12-4 to TRBJ1-5. The CDR3 extends over 13 amino acids.

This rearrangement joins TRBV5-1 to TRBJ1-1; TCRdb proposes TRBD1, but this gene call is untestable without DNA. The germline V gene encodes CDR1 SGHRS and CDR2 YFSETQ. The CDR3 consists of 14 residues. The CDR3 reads CASSSALKNTEAFF.

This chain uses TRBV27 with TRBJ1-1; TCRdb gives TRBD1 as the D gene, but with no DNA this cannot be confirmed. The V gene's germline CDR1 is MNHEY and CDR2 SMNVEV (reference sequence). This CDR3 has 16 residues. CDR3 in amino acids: CASSLRLGQGGTEAFF.

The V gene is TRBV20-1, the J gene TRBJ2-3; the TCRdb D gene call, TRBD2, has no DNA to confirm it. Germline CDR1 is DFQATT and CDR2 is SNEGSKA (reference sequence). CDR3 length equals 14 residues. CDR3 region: CSARDSGIYNTQYF.

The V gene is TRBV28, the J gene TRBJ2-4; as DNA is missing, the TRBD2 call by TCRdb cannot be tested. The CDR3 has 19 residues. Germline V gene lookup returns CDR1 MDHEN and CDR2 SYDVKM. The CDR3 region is CATSSVGLAGKGAKNIQYF.

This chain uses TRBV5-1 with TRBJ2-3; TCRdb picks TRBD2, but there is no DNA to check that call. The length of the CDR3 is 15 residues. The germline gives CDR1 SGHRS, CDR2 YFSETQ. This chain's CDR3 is CASLAGTSGTDTQYF.